Listed below are T cell receptor beta chains from one sample, sequenced in a study of T cell responses to AZD1222 COVID-19 vaccine. Method: immunoSEQ multiplex PCR; TCRdb's copy keeps in-frame clones and lacks some. The sample holds roughly 67,000 clones, more than 70% seen once. Sample: peripheral blood, taken on day 0 of AZD1222 vaccination. Receptors were obtained from an adult in good health. Each CDR3 is given with its conserved first and last residue. Fields, in order: clone size, J gene, D gene, V gene, CDR3 protein, CDR3 DNA. A D gene is named only where the DNA matches it firmly. Rows give clone size only sometimes, using once, few, many, or a class for an expanded clone.

-,TRBJ2-4,-,TRBV2,CASNSIIAKNIQYF,TGTGCCAGCAATTCAATAATAGCCAAAAACATTCAGTACTTC
-,TRBJ1-2,-,TRBV6-5,CASSYDTGPGYTF,TGTGCCAGCAGTTACGATACAGGCCCAGGCTACACCTTC
-,TRBJ2-3,-,TRBV6-4,CASSRLGTDTQYF,TGTGCCAGCAGCAGATTGGGTACAGATACGCAGTATTTT
-,TRBJ2-2,-,TRBV6-4,CASSDSTDRGAGELFF,TGTGCCAGCAGTGACTCTACGGATAGGGGCGCCGGGGAGCTGTTTTTT
-,TRBJ1-2,-,TRBV5-1,CASSSDGNYGYTF,TGCGCCAGCAGCTCGGACGGGAACTATGGCTACACCTTC
-,TRBJ1-3,-,TRBV28,CASSLLGRSYTAGNTIYF,TGTGCCAGCAGTTTATTGGGAAGAAGTTATACCGCCGGAAACACCATATATTTT
few,TRBJ2-3,-,TRBV29-1,CSVSPHVDSPDTQYF,TGCAGCGTCTCACCTCATGTAGACAGCCCAGATACGCAGTATTTT
few,TRBJ1-4,TRBD1,TRBV28,CASSLYRGPNNEKLFF,TGTGCCAGCAGTTTATACAGGGGACCAAACAATGAAAAACTGTTTTTT
-,TRBJ2-1,TRBD2,TRBV27,CASSSGTSVEQFF,TGTGCCAGCAGTTCCGGGACTAGCGTTGAGCAGTTCTTC
-,TRBJ2-1,TRBD2,TRBV25-1,CASSELTSEDRNEQFF,TGTGCCAGCAGTGAACTGACTAGCGAGGATAGGAATGAGCAGTTCTTC
-,TRBJ2-3,TRBD2,TRBV6-2/TRBV6-3,CASSYPILAGGFTDTQYF,TGTGCCAGCAGTTACCCCATACTAGCGGGAGGTTTCACAGATACGCAGTATTTT
-,TRBJ1-2,-,TRBV6-5,CAIYGGSMSGYTF,TGTGCCATATATGGGGGCTCTATGTCTGGCTACACCTTC
-,TRBJ1-4,-,TRBV19,CASGGDINEKLFF,TGTGCCAGCGGGGGGGACATAAATGAAAAACTGTTTTTT
-,TRBJ1-4,-,TRBV28,CASSFSKGPLNEKLFF,TGTGCCAGCAGTTTCTCAAAGGGACCGCTTAATGAAAAACTGTTTTTT
-,TRBJ1-3,-,TRBV28,CASSLLQEGNTIYF,TGTGCCAGCAGTTTACTCCAGGAGGGAAACACCATATATTTT
once,TRBJ2-7,TRBD1,TRBV6-2/TRBV6-3,CASSFPPIGGWEQYF,TGTGCCAGCAGCTTCCCCCCGATAGGGGGCTGGGAGCAGTACTTC
-,TRBJ1-4,TRBD1,TRBV4-2,CASSQEGAGRGNEKLFF,TGTGCCAGCAGCCAAGAAGGGGCAGGCAGGGGGAATGAAAAACTGTTTTTT
-,TRBJ1-5,-,TRBV28,CASSLRGLGNQPQHF,TGTGCCAGCAGTTTAAGAGGGTTGGGCAATCAGCCCCAGCATTTT